The TCR beta chain under discussion was sequenced for a study of T cell changes during pregnancy in multiple sclerosis. With 1 base clipped from V and 4 bases from J, the junction kept 5 bases outside the gene matches. Looked up from germline, CDR1 is SGHDT and CDR2 is YYEEEE. CDR3 length: 15 residues. Assay: immunoSEQ multiplex PCR; the TCRdb copy retains only in-frame clones and omits some. The sample holds 20,000 to 30,000 clones, around 86% seen once. The chain links TRBV5-6 to TRBJ2-1; 7 nucleotides match TRBD2. The TCR comes from a female donor in good health, enrolled as a control in a pregnancy study. The sequencing used CD4+ T cells from peripheral blood mononuclear cells, collected in the second trimester of pregnancy. The DNA of the CDR3 is TGTGCCAGCAGCTTGCGCGGGGGAATTTACAATGAGCAGTTCTTC. Encoded protein: CASSLRGGIYNEQFF.